This T cell receptor (beta chain) emerged from a study of blood T cells in healthy people across ages. Deletions cut 0 bases from V and 0 bases from J, with 9 bases between. Germline-derived CDR1 and CDR2 are DFQATT and SNEGSKA (reference sequence). The CDR3 has 15 amino acids. A second PCR, run for roughly 6 to 11 cycles, used a sample-barcoded 5' primer plus a J-beta primer mix. A single record per CDR3 protein comes from TCRdb applying MiXCR to the 5' RACE reads. The sample lists over a million distinct CDR3 sequences, 35% to 45% occurring once. The sequenced sample consisted of blood. The sequence was collected from a woman under 30 in good health. The chain couples TRBV20-1 to TRBJ2-1; perhaps TRBD2 as D (5 bases). CDR3 sequence: CSAREASTSYNEQFF. The CDR3 coding sequence is TGCAGTGCTAGAGAGGCTAGCACCTCCTACAATGAGCAGTTCTTC.